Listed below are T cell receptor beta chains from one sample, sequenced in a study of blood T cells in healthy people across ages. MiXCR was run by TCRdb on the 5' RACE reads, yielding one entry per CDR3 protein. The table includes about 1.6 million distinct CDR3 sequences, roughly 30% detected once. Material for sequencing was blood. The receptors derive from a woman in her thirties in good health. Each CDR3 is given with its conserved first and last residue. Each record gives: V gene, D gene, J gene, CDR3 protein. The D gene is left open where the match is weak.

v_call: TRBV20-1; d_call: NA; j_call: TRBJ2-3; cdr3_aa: CSAQVNTDTQYF
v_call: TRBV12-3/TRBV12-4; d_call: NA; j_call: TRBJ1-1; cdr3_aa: CASSSRAGDTEAFF
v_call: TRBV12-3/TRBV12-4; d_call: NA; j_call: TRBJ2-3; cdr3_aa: CASRMGWSLIDTQYF
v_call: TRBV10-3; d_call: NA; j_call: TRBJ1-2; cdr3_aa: CAISDTQNYGYTF
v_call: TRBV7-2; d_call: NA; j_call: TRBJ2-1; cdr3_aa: CASSLVGRSGNEQFF
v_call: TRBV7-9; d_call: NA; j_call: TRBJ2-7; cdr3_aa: CASSLMGRPGYEQYF
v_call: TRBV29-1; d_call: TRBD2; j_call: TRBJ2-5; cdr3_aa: CSVAGTSRLQETQYF
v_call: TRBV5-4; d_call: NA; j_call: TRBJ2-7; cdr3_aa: CASSFLGWEQYF
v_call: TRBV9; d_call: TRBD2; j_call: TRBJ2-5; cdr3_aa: CASSVGASGRFEETQYF
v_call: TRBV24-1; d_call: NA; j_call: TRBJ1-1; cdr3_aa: CATSDGEAFF
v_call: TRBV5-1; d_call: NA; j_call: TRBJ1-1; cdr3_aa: CASSLGSGLGTEAFF
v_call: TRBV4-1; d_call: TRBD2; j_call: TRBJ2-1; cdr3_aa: CASSRDSGTSYNEQFF
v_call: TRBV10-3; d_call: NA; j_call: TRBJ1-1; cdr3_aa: CAISVLGTEAFF
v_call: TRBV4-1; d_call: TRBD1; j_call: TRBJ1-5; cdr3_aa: CASSQDHRDREKNQPQHF
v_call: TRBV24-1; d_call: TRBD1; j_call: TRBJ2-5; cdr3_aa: CATSDSGTALQETQYF
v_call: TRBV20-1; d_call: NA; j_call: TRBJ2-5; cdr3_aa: CSARTAGETQYF
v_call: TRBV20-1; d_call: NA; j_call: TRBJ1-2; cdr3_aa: CSARVPGGDGYTF
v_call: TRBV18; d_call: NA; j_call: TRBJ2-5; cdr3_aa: CASSPRPETQYF
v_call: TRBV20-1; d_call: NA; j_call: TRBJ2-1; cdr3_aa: CSATGSLNKNEQFF
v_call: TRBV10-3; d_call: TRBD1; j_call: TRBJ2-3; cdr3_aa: CAISVQGSDTQYF
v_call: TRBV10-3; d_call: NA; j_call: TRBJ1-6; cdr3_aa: CATGDRGSPLHF
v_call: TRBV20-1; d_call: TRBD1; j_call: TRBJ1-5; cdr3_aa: CSARDWGQGSNQPQHF
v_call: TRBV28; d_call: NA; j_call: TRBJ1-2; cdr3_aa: CASSGTGYFSNYGYTF
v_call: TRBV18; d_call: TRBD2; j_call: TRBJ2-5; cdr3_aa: CASSPRAQRGQETQYF
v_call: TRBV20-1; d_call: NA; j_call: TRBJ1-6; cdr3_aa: CSARDAGFSNSPLHF
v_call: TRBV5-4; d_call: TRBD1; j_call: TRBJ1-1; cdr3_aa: CASSDRGKLNTEAFF
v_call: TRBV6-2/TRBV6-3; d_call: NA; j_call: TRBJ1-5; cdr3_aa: CASNPLRGDNQPQHF
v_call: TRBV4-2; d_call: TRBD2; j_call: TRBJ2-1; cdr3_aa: CASSPPALAVSYNEQFF
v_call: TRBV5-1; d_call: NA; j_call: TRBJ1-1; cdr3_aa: CASSWTDLNTEAFF
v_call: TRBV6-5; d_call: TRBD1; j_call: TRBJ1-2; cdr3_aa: CASVGEGQKDYGYTF
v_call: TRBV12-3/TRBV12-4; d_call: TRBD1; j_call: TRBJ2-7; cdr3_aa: CASSSRRTGTYEQYF
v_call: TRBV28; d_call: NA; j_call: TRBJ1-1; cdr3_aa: CASSFLGPPGVNTEAFF
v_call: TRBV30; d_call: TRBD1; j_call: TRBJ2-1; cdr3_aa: CAWSGPDRGLPEEQFF
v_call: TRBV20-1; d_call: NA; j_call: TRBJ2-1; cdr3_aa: CSVYNPNGQFF
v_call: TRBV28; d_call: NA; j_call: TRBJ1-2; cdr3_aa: CASNPSPGASGYTF
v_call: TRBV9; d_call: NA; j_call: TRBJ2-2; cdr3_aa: CASSGLVAGELFF
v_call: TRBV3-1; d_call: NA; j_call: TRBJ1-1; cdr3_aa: CASSQMERGAFF
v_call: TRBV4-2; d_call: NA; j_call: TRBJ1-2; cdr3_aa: CASSPTGVPGVRLNYGYTF
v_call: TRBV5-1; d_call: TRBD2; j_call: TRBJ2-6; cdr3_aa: CANNPTSGNAGANALTF
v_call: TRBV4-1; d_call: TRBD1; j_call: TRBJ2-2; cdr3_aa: CASSHPTTGGGTGELFF
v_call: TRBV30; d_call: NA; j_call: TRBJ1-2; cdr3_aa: CAWTPQGNGYTF
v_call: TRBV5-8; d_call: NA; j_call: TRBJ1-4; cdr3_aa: CASSLRTELFF
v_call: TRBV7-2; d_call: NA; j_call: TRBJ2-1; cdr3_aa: CASSLSRYQGNEQFF
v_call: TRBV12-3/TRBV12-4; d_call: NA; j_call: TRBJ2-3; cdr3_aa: CASSKRAAAMADTQYF
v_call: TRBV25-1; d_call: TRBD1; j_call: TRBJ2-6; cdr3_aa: CASSGPGQGGSSGANVLTF
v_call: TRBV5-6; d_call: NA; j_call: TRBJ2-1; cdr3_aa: CASSLVSGNERFF
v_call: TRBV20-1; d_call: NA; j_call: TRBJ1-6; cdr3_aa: CSGETENYNSPLHF
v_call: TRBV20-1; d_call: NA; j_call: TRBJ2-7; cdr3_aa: CSAEGYGDEQYF